The rows below give T cell receptor beta chains drawn from one sample of a study of cytomegalovirus exposure and HLA in healthy donors. The table came from immunoSEQ multiplex PCR; TCRdb's copy has only in-frame clones and leaves some out. This sample has 180,000 or so clones; around 80% occur once, and the top ten carry approximately 1.5%. Sequencing was carried out using PBMCs. These receptor sequences come from a middle-aged man in good health and CMV-seronegative. Both conserved end residues are part of each CDR3. The order of the fields is V gene, D gene, clone size, J gene, CDR3 DNA, CDR3 protein. D genes are given only for firm matches. The size field is filled for only some rows; it gives once, few, many or a size class.

>TRBV25-1|TRBD2|-|TRBJ2-3
TGTGCCAGCAGTGGACGGGGGGTAGATACGCAGTATTTT
CASSGRGVDTQYF
>TRBV4-3|TRBD1|-|TRBJ2-7
TGCGCCAGCAGCCAAGATTCCCCGGGACAGGGCTACGAGCAGTACTTC
CASSQDSPGQGYEQYF
>TRBV28|-|-|TRBJ2-6
TGTGCCAGCAGTCACAGGACGGGTCAGGGGGCCAACGTCCTGACTTTC
CASSHRTGQGANVLTF
>TRBV29-1|TRBD1|-|TRBJ2-5
TGCAGCGTTGTGGGGGACAGGGTTGTTGAGACCCAGTACTTC
CSVVGDRVVETQYF
>TRBV19|-|-|TRBJ2-5
TGTGCCACCCAACAAGAGACCCAGTACTTC
CATQQETQYF
>TRBV2|TRBD2|few|TRBJ2-5
TGTGCCAGCAGTAGGGGGGGACTAGCGGGTGGGGAAGAGACCCAGTACTTC
CASSRGGLAGGEETQYF
>TRBV5-1|-|-|TRBJ2-5
TGCGCCAGCAGCTCCGGGATAGGAGAGACCCAGTACTTC
CASSSGIGETQYF
>TRBV19|TRBD1|few|TRBJ1-2
TGTGCCAGTGACCGGGACAGGGGCTATGGCTACACCTTC
CASDRDRGYGYTF
>TRBV19|-|-|TRBJ1-5
TGTGCCAGTAGTATAGATCTAGGGGGAGCAGGGTATTATCAGCCCCAGCATTTT
CASSIDLGGAGYYQPQHF
>TRBV14|-|-|TRBJ1-1
TGTGCCAGCACCCGACAGTTAAACACTGAAGCTTTCTTT
CASTRQLNTEAFF
>TRBV30|-|once|TRBJ2-1
TGTGCCTGGAGTGCCCGGTTCGAGCAGTTCTTC
CAWSARFEQFF
>TRBV6-5|-|-|TRBJ2-7
TGTGCCAGCAGGTGGACGGGGAGCTCCTACGAGCAGTACTTC
CASRWTGSSYEQYF